Below are 14 T cell receptor beta chains sequenced from a single sample in a study of CD8+CD57+ T cells in acquired aplastic anemia. Genomic DNA, serving as template, underwent TCR beta VDJ and CDR3 profiling. Each CDR3 protein gets one entry after TCRdb re-called the reads with MiXCR. Seen here are about 470,000 distinct CDR3 sequences, around a third observed once, and the top ten hold less than 0.85%. Sequenced patients had shown CD8+CD57+ cell expansion by flow cytometry. The material sequenced was sorted CD4+, CD8+, or CD8+CD57+ T cells (not recorded which) from PBMCs. The source is a human donor with aplastic anemia.

Many counts were recorded for this clonotype. The rearrangement uses TRBV25-1 and TRBJ2-2; D remains unclear. The CDR3 is 13 amino acids. Germline CDR1 and CDR2: MGHDK and SYGVNS. V was pared by 7 bases and J by 3 bases, with 9 bases between. CDR3 nucleotide sequence: TGTGCCAGCACTAAGACTTACACCGGGGAGCTGTTTTTT. It yields the protein CASTKTYTGELFF.

The table lists this clonotype with a few counts. The rearrangement joins TRBV7-9 to TRBJ2-1, with D hard to call. V was shortened by 7 bases and J by 6 bases, with 7 bases between the two germline ends. CDR3 size: 11 residues. Germline CDR1 SEHNR, CDR2 FQNEAQ (reference sequence). CDR3 nucleotide sequence: TGTGCCAGCACCCAATCCAATGAGCAGTTCTTC. Its protein product is CASTQSNEQFF.

This clonotype was detected a few times. The chain has TRBV30 and TRBJ1-5; 8 bases are shared with TRBD1. Losses at the gene ends were 3 bases for V and 6 bases for J; bases not matched to a gene: 4. The germline V gene encodes CDR1 GTSNPN and CDR2 SVGIG (reference sequence). This CDR3 spans 13 amino acids. The CDR3 here is CAWSPGGRQPQHF. The CDR3 nucleotides are TGTGCCTGGAGCCCAGGGGGCCGTCAGCCCCAGCATTTT.

Ten or more counts support this clonotype. The chain carries TRBV19 and TRBJ2-5, with 10 bases matching TRBD2. The CDR3 is 15 residues long. Germline-derived CDR1 and CDR2 are LNHDA and SQIVND (reference sequence). The ends lost 5 bases at V and 1 base at J; junction bases unmatched: 4. The CDR3, as DNA: TGTGCCAGTAGTCCCGGACTAGCGGTCCAAGAGACCCAGTACTTC. Protein: CASSPGLAVQETQYF.

This clonotype was seen repeatedly, ten times or more. CDR3 nucleotide sequence: TGTGCCAGCAGCACAGGGGCCACCGGGGAGCTGTTTTTT. Its translation: CASSTGATGELFF. V usage is TRBV12-3 or TRBV12-4 and J usage is TRBJ2-2; 7 nucleotides agree with TRBD1. J gave up 4 bases and V 6 bases, and 2 bases lay outside the gene matches. The CDR3 sequence is 13 residues long.

This clonotype was recorded at least ten times. The rearrangement joins TRBV7-9 to TRBJ1-6; no definite D call. Trimming cost V 2 bases and J 5 bases, with 10 bases left between them. CDR3 length: 15 residues. Germline V gene data show CDR1 as SEHNR and CDR2 as FQNEAQ (reference sequence). CDR3 nucleotide sequence: TGTGCCAGCAGCTTAAACGGAGTTAATAATTCACCCCTCCACTTT. This gives the protein CASSLNGVNNSPLHF. Supplemented by reference TRBV7-9 and TRBJ1-6, the full variable domain reads DTGVSQNPRHKITKRGQNVTFRCDPISEHNRLYWYRQTLGQGPEFLTYFQNEAQLEKSRLLSDRFSAERPKGSFSTLEIQRTEQGDSAMYLCASSLNGVNNSPLHFGNGTRLTVT.

This clonotype was seen only once. In DNA, the CDR3 is TGCAGCTTGGGACGGACTAACTATGGCTACACCTTC. As protein: CSLGRTNYGYTF. The V call is TRBV29-1, the J call TRBJ1-2; D is perhaps TRBD1 (5 bases). Trimming took off 8 bases at V and 0 bases at J, with 10 bases between the two ends. The V gene's germline CDR1 is SQVTM and CDR2 ANQGSEA. The CDR3 spans 12 residues. The full variable domain, its missing parts supplied by reference TRBV29-1 and TRBJ1-2, is SAVISQKPSRDICQRGTSLTIQCQVDSQVTMMFWYRQQPGQSLTLIATANQGSEATYESGFVIDKFPISRPNLTFSTLTVSNMSPEDSSIYLCSLGRTNYGYTFGSGTRLTVV.

The rearrangement joins TRBV19 to TRBJ2-1; the D call may be TRBD1 or TRBD2 (6 bases each). The CDR3 has 15 amino acids. Between the trimmed V and J ends, which lost 4 bases and 3 bases, there was a span of 13 bases. Looked up from germline, CDR1 is LNHDA and CDR2 is SQIVND (reference sequence). CDR3 DNA sequence: TGTGCCAGTAGTACCACGGGGGCTGTCTACAATGAGCAGTTCTTC. Translation: CASSTTGAVYNEQFF.

V usage is TRBV25-1 and J usage is TRBJ2-7; TRBD1 aligns across 7 bases. The germline V gene has CDR1 MGHDK and CDR2 SYGVNS. Trimming cost V 6 bases and J 2 bases; bases outside gene matches: 13. This CDR3 has 16 residues. This chain's CDR3 is CASSHTKGGPTYEQYF. The CDR3 region has the DNA TGTGCCAGCAGCCACACCAAAGGGGGCCCCACCTACGAGCAGTACTTC.

In regard to this clonotype: A much larger clone is a single base away; this may be a read error. The CDR3 reads CSVEDGGYGQFF. Here the CDR3 DNA reads TGCAGCGTTGAAGATGGGGGTTATGGGCAGTTCTTC. The chain couples TRBV29-1 to TRBJ2-1; D assignment may be TRBD1 or TRBD2 (5 bases each). Germline values: CDR1 SQVTM, CDR2 ANQGSEA. This CDR3 region has 12 residues. V dropped 0 bases and J dropped 12 bases, with 12 bases sitting between them.

The gene calls are TRBV13 and TRBJ1-1, with 7 bases lining up with TRBD1. The CDR3 runs to 15 residues. The germline gives CDR1 PRHDT, CDR2 FYEKMQ (reference sequence). With V trimmed by 5 bases and J by 3 bases, 9 bases remained unmatched. The CDR3 region is CASSRLTGVDTEAFF. DNA of the CDR3: TGTGCCAGCAGCAGATTAACAGGGGTGGACACTGAAGCTTTCTTT.

The CDR3 sequence: CASSLAGTGLYEQYF. The CDR3 nucleotides are TGTGCCAGTAGTCTAGCTGGGACAGGGCTTTACGAGCAGTACTTC. The chain employs TRBV19 and TRBJ2-7; 9 nucleotides align to TRBD1. CDR3 length: 15 amino acids. With 5 bases clipped from V and 4 bases from J, the junction kept 9 bases outside the gene matches. In germline, CDR1 is LNHDA, CDR2 SQIVND (reference sequence).

V usage is TRBV15 and J usage is TRBJ2-1; 8 nucleotides align to TRBD1. CDR1 and CDR2 (germline): LNHNV, YYDKDF (reference sequence). The CDR3 contains 15 residues. V lost 0 bases and J lost 3; bases outside the gene matches: 1. The CDR3 loop reads CATSRDGQGYNEQFF. The CDR3 DNA reads as TGTGCCACCAGCAGAGATGGACAGGGCTACAATGAGCAGTTCTTC.

About this clonotype itself: A single base separates this from a much larger clone, so it may be a read error. V gene TRBV20-1 combines with J gene TRBJ2-7; D is unclear. Trimming stripped 5 bases from V and 1 base from J, with 12 bases between. The germline V gene has CDR1 DFQATT and CDR2 SNEGSKA (reference sequence). This CDR3 is built from 13 residues. This chain's CDR3 is CSALLLTSYEQYF. CDR3 DNA sequence: TGCAGTGCTTTGCTACTTACATCCTACGAGCAGTACTTC.